One sample yielded the 19 T cell receptor beta chains listed below, sequenced in a study of T cells in Graves' hyperthyroidism and ophthalmopathy (dated by TCRdb to the late 2010s). Receptor libraries were prepared by multiplex PCR. The sample was run on an Illumina HiSeq 2000. The TCR beta CDR3 regions were amplified from the RNA transcripts. The first round of RT-PCR for the TCR CDR3 was performed with the HTBI primer set and the Qiagen OneStep RT-PCR kit. Starting from the raw public reads, TCRdb applied fastp trimming at Q25, assembled clones with MiXCR and retained in-frame beta chains. Duplicate CDR3 protein sequences are folded into a single record with the most common DNA and genes. Recorded for this sample are around 520,000 distinct CDR3 sequences; approximately 15% of them occurred a single time. The ten largest clones take up about a sixth of the sample. Material for sequencing was blood. These receptors were taken from a woman aged 18-29 years with Graves' hyperthyroidism.

This clonotype was detected many times. V gene TRBV5-5 combines with J gene TRBJ2-5, with 13 bases identical to TRBD2. V shed 4 bases and J 5 bases; nucleotides not matched to a gene: 5. The germline V gene has CDR1 SGHKS and CDR2 YYEKEE (reference sequence). CDR3 length: 15 residues. The CDR3 DNA is TGTGCCAGCAGCGGACTAGCGGGAGTCTCGGAGACCCAGTACTTC. It specifies CASSGLAGVSETQYF. The full variable domain, in which reference TRBV5-5 and TRBJ2-5 provide the parts outside the CDR3, is DAGVTQSPTHLIKTRGQQVTLRCSPISGHKSVSWYQQVLGQGPQFIFQYYEKEERGRGNFPDRFSARQFPNYSSELNVNALLLGDSALYLCASSGLAGVSETQYFGPGTRLLVL.

This clonotype has ten or more counts. The V call is TRBV2, the J call TRBJ2-5, with 13 bases identical to TRBD2. Trimming took 6 bases from V and 5 from J; bases not matched to a gene: 6. The germline CDR1 and CDR2 sequences are SNHLY and FYNNEI. The CDR3 runs 15 residues. CDR3 loop: CASRVGTSGTETQYF. As DNA, the CDR3 is TGTGCCAGCAGAGTCGGGACTAGCGGGACGGAGACCCAGTACTTC.

This chain uses TRBV12-3 or TRBV12-4 with TRBJ2-3; D remains ambiguous. Trimming pared 7 bases from V and 3 bases from J, leaving 8 bases between. CDR3 length equals 12 residues. For the CDR3, the DNA is TGTGCCAGCACCCTCATGACAGATACGCAGTATTTT. As protein: CASTLMTDTQYF.

The table lists this clonotype with many counts. This chain links TRBV2 with TRBJ1-1, with D maybe TRBD1 (5 bases). V lost 3 bases, J lost 1 base, and 9 bases lay in between. The CDR3 is 14 residues long. Germline CDR1 reads SNHLY; CDR2 reads FYNNEI. In nucleotides, the CDR3 is TGTGCCAGCAGTGAGGGGGGAGCGAACACTGAAGCTTTCTTT. It encodes CASSEGGANTEAFF.

The chain combines TRBV20-1 with TRBJ1-3; D ambiguous. CDR3 length: 15 amino acids. V lost 0 bases to trimming and J lost 0 bases, with 9 bases between them. CDR1 is DFQATT and CDR2 is SNEGSKA in the germline V gene (reference sequence). This CDR3 is CSARDSRNSGNTIYF. The CDR3 region has the DNA TGCAGTGCTAGAGACAGCCGGAACTCTGGAAACACCATATATTTT.

The sample holds many counts of this clonotype. The rearrangement links TRBV12-3 or TRBV12-4 to TRBJ2-1; possible D gene TRBD2, 7 bases. This CDR3 is 14 amino acids long. The ends were cut back, 4 bases at V and 4 bases at J, with 11 bases in the middle. CDR3: CASSSAGQYNEQFF. The CDR3, as DNA: TGTGCCAGCAGTTCAGCGGGACAATACAATGAGCAGTTCTTC.

This clonotype has ten or more counts. The gene calls are TRBV18 and TRBJ2-6, with TRBD1 identical over 7 bases. The CDR3 loop spans 18 amino acids. Trimming removed 5 bases from V and 2 bases from J; junction bases left unmatched: 12. CDR1 is KGHSH, CDR2 LQKENI, per germline. For the CDR3, the DNA is TGTGCCAGCTCAACGAAGCCGGGACAGCAAACTGGGGCCAACGTCCTGACTTTC. Its protein product is CASSTKPGQQTGANVLTF.

This clonotype was counted a few times. This chain joins TRBV30 and TRBJ1-2, with D perhaps matching TRBD1 (6 bases). Germline CDR1 reads GTSNPN; CDR2 reads SVGIG (reference sequence). This CDR3 region has 11 residues. V was pared by 0 bases and J by 8 bases, with 7 bases between. The CDR3 here is CAWSVGGGYTF. The CDR3 DNA reads TGTGCCTGGAGTGTAGGGGGAGGCTACACCTTC. Looking up the rest from reference TRBV30 and TRBJ1-2 gives the full variable domain: SQTIHQWPATLVQPVGSPLSLECTVEGTSNPNLYWYRQAAGRGLQLLFYSVGIGQISSEVPQNLSASRPQDRQFILSSKKLLLSDSGFYLCAWSVGGGYTFGSGTRLTVV.

Comment on this clonotype: The germline gene is not matched at one end of the junction; a read error may be the cause. This CDR3 reads CATGDNYDYTF. The CDR3 DNA reads TGTGCCACAGGGGACAACTATGACTACACCTTC. V gene TRBV10-3 combines with J gene TRBJ1-2, with D perhaps matching TRBD1 (6 bases). Germline CDR1 reads ENHRY; CDR2 reads SYGVKD. The CDR3 is 11 residues long.

This clonotype was detected many times. The genes are TRBV28 and TRBJ1-2, with 7 bases fitting TRBD1. The CDR3 has 14 residues. CDR1 MDHEN and CDR2 SYDVKM come from the germline V gene. V was clipped by 4 bases and J by 2 bases; unmatched bases: 4. The CDR3 nucleotides are TGTGCCAGCAGTTCCATACAGGGGAACTATGGCTACACCTTC. Protein: CASSSIQGNYGYTF.

This clonotype was counted many times. The DNA of the CDR3 is TGTGCCAGCGGACAGGGGGTAAGACAGCCCCAGCATTTT. It specifies CASGQGVRQPQHF. V is TRBV19 and J is TRBJ1-5, with 10 bases identical to TRBD1. The CDR3 has 13 amino acids. V shed 9 bases and J 7 bases; nucleotides not matched to a gene: 6. Germline loops: CDR1 LNHDA, CDR2 SQIVND (reference sequence).

This clonotype appeared once. A read error may be the cause here, since a much bigger clone is one base away. The V gene is TRBV20-1, the J gene TRBJ2-2, with a weak D call TRBD2 (6 bases). The V and J ends lost 7 bases and 3 bases respectively, with 18 bases between them. Germline V gives CDR1 DFQATT, CDR2 SNEGSKA (reference sequence). The CDR3 sequence is 15 residues long. The DNA for the CDR3 is TGCAGTGAACTAGTAGCGGCCGGGGACACCGGGGAGCTGTTTTTT. Translated: CSELVAAGDTGELFF.

To note about this clonotype: A much larger clonotype is one base distant, so this may be a read error. The chain is built from TRBV5-1 and TRBJ1-4; D is perhaps TRBD1 (5 bases). Germline-derived CDR1 and CDR2 are SGHRS and YFSETQ. This CDR3 region has 18 residues. This CDR3 is CVSSSRDEASTENEKLFF. In DNA, the CDR3 is TGCGTCAGCAGCAGCCGCGACGAGGCATCGACAGAAAATGAAAAACTGTTTTTT.

This chain uses TRBV19 with TRBJ2-1; D gene uncertain. The CDR3 has 18 residues. V lost 0 bases and J 0 bases, leaving 15 bases between the germline ends. The germline gives CDR1 LNHDA, CDR2 SQIVND (reference sequence). CDR3 DNA sequence: TGTGCCAGTAGTATAGATGGGGTAGCCTCTAGCTCCTACAATGAGCAGTTCTTC. Protein product: CASSIDGVASSSYNEQFF.

This chain uses TRBV7-9 with TRBJ1-1, with TRBD1 as a possible D gene (6 bases). The length of the CDR3 is 14 residues. Germline V gene sequence: CDR1 SEHNR, CDR2 FQNEAQ (reference sequence). V lost 5 bases and J 5 bases, leaving 15 bases between the germline ends. This CDR3 is CASSHGGLGTEAFF. As DNA, the CDR3 is TGTGCCAGCAGCCATGGGGGGCTAGGGACTGAAGCTTTCTTT.

A note on this clonotype: Since a much larger clone is just one base distant, this may be a read error. The conserved closing phenylalanine or tryptophan is absent in this CDR3, likely reflecting a read error. The rearrangement links TRBV27 to TRBJ2-7; 9 bases agree with TRBD2. Trimming at V came to 7 bases and at J to 2 bases, leaving 3 bases not matched to a gene. The CDR3 sequence is 13 residues long. CDR1 and CDR2 from the germline V gene are MNHEY and SMNVEV (reference sequence). CDR3 region: CASTSSGTYEQYL. The DNA for the CDR3 is TGTGCCAGCACGTCTAGCGGGACCTACGAGCAGTACCTC.

V is TRBV29-1 and J is TRBJ2-1, with TRBD1 matching over 7 bases. The V gene end was trimmed by 5 bases and the J gene end by 2 bases; junction bases not matched to a gene: 9. The CDR3 consists of 15 residues. Germline values: CDR1 SQVTM, CDR2 ANQGSEA. The CDR3 protein is CSVKRQGGTYNEQFF. CDR3 nucleotide sequence: TGCAGCGTTAAACGACAGGGTGGGACCTACAATGAGCAGTTCTTC.

This clonotype was seen repeatedly, ten times or more. The chain combines TRBV12-3 or TRBV12-4 with TRBJ2-3, with D uncertain. V was pared by 3 bases and J by 6 bases, with 16 bases between. The CDR3 totals 15 residues. The CDR3 sequence: CASSFLSLGVDTQYF. The CDR3 DNA reads TGTGCCAGCAGTTTTCTCTCCCTAGGTGTGGATACGCAGTATTTT.

In regard to this clonotype: This may come from a read error, since a much larger clone is one base off. V usage is TRBV12-3 or TRBV12-4 and J usage is TRBJ1-2, with D tentatively TRBD1 (5 bases). The V end lost 1 base, the J end lost 6 bases, and 12 bases lay between the germline ends. The CDR3 sequence is 14 residues long. The CDR3, as DNA: TGTGCCAGCAGTTTAGGCAGGGATTGGAATGGCTACACCTTC. Amino acid sequence: CASSLGRDWNGYTF.